The entry that follows covers one TCR beta chain sequence. Profiled with immunoSEQ multiplex PCR; TCRdb holds only in-frame clones, not every one. The profile shows roughly 90,000 clones, about 85% of them singletons. This specimen belongs to a study of identifying expanded T cells in peripheral blood. Sequencing was done on a sample of blood. The TCR was taken from a person aged 18 to 75 in good health.

The CDR3 here is CASSLAGGRNTEAFF. CDR3 in DNA: TGCGCCAGCAGCTTGGCGGGGGGCCGGAACACTGAAGCTTTCTTT. The V call is TRBV5-1, the J call TRBJ1-1; D is possibly TRBD1 (6 bases). Germline V gene sequence: CDR1 SGHRS, CDR2 YFSETQ. The CDR3 is made up of 15 amino acids. V dropped 0 bases and J dropped 1 base, with 10 bases sitting between them.